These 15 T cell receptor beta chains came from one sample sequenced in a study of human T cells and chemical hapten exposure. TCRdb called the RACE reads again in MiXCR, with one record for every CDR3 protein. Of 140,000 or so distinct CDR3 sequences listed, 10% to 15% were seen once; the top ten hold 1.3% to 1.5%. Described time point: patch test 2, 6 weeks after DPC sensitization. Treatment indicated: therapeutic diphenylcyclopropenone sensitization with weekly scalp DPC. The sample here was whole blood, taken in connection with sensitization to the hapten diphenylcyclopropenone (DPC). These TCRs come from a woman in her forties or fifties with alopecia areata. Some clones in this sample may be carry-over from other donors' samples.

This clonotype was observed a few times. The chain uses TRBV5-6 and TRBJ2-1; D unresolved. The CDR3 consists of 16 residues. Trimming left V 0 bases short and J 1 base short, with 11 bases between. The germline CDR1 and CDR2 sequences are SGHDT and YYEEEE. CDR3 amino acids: CASSLVGSLSYNEQFF. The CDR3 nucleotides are TGTGCCAGCAGCTTGGTTGGGTCCCTATCCTACAATGAGCAGTTCTTC.

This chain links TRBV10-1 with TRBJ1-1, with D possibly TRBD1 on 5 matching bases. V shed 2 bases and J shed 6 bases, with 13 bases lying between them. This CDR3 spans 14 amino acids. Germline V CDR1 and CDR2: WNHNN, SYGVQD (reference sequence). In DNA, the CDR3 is TGCGCCAGCAGTGAGCGGGGCCATCCCCCTGAAGCTTTCTTT. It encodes CASSERGHPPEAFF.

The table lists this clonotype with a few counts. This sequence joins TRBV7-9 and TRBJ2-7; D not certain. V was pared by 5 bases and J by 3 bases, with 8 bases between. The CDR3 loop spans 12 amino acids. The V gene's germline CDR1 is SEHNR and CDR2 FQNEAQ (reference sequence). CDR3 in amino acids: CASSPAYYEQYF. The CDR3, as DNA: TGTGCCAGCAGCCCCGCGTACTACGAGCAGTACTTC.

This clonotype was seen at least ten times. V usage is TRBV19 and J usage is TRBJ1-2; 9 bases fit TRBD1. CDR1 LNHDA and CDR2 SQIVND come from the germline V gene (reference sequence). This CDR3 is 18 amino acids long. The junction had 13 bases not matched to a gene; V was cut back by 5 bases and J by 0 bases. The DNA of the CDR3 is TGTGCCAGTAGTCCTCCCAGGACAGGGGTCAGAGCTAACTATGGCTACACCTTC. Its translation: CASSPPRTGVRANYGYTF.

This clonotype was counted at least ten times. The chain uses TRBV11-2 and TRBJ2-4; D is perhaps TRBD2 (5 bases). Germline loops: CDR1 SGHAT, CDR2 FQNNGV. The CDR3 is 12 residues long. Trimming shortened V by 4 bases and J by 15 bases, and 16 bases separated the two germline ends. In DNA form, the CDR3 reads TGTGCCAGCAGCTCCCAAAGAGGGTGGACGTACTTC. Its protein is CASSSQRGWTYF.

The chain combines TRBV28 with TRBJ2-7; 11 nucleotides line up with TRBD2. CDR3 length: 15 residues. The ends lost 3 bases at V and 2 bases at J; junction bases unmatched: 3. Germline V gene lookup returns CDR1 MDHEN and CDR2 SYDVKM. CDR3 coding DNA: TGTGCCAGCAGTTTTAGCGGGAGGGTCCCCTACGAGCAGTACTTC. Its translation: CASSFSGRVPYEQYF.

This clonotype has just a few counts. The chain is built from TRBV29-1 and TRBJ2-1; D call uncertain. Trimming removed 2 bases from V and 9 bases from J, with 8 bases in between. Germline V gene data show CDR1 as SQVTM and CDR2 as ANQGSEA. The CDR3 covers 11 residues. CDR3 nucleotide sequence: TGCAGCGTTGAACCTTCTCCTGAGCAGTTCTTC. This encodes CSVEPSPEQFF.

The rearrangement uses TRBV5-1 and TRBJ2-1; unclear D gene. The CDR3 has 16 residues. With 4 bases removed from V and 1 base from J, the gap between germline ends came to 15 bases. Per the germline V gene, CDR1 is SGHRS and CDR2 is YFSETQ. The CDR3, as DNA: TGCGCCAGCAGCCCCGGATTGAGGCCTTCCTACAATGAGCAGTTCTTC. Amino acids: CASSPGLRPSYNEQFF.

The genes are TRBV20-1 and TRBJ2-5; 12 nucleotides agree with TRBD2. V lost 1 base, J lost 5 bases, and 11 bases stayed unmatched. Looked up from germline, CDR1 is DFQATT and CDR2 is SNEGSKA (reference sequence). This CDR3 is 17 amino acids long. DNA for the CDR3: TGCAGTGCTAGAGCCGCGACTAGCGGGAGTCGGGGGGAGACCCAGTACTTC. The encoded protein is CSARAATSGSRGETQYF.

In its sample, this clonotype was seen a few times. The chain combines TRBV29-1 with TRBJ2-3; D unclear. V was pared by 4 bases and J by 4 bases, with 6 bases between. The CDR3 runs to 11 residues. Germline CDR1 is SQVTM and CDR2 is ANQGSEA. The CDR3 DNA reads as TGCAGCGTTGCGGCCCCAGATACGCAGTATTTT. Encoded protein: CSVAAPDTQYF.

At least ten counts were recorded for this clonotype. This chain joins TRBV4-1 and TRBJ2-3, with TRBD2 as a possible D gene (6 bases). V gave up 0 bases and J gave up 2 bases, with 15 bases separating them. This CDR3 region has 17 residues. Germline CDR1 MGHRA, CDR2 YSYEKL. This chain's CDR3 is CASSQDRASVFTDTQYF. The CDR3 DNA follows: TGCGCCAGCAGCCAAGATAGGGCTAGCGTCTTCACAGATACGCAGTATTTT.

CDR3 region: CASSLGNRGAEAFF. The DNA for the CDR3 is TGTGCCAGCAGCTTAGGGAACAGGGGCGCTGAAGCTTTCTTT. This chain joins TRBV11-1 and TRBJ1-1; TRBD1 matches 7 bases. The CDR3 is 14 amino acids. Germline-derived CDR1 and CDR2 are SGHAT and FQDESV (reference sequence). The V and J ends lost 1 base and 6 bases, in that order; junction bases with no gene match: 5.

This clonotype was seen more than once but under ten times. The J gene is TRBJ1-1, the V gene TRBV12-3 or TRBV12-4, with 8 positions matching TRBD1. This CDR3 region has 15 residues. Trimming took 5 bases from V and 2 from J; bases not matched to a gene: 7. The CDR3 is CASSPRDRSNTEAFF. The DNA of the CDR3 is TGTGCCAGCAGTCCCCGGGACAGGTCAAACACTGAAGCTTTCTTT.

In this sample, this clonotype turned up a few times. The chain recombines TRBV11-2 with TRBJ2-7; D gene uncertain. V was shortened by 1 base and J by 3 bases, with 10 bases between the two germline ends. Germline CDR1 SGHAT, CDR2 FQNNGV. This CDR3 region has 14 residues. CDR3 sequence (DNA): TGTGCCAGCAGCTTAGCTGCGCCGAACTACGAGCAGTACTTC. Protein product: CASSLAAPNYEQYF.

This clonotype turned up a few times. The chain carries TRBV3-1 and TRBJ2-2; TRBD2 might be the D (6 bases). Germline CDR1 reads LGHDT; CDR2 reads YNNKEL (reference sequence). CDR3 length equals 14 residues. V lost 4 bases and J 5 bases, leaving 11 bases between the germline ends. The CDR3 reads CASSPRRGTGELFF. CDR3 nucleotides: TGTGCCAGCAGCCCCCGGCGGGGAACCGGGGAGCTGTTTTTT.